This section outlines one T cell receptor (beta chain) sequence together with its context. The CDR3 runs 15 residues. V was cut by 0 bases and J by 8 bases, with 16 bases left in between. Germline V CDR1 and CDR2: SGHDN, FVKESK. This sample is part of a study of blood T cell repertoires in COVID-19. Clones were sequenced by immunoSEQ multiplex PCR, and TCRdb holds only the in-frame ones, with some missing. The sample records 150,000 to 200,000 clones, about three quarters being singletons. V gene TRBV14 combines with J gene TRBJ1-2; D uncertain. Sequencing used peripheral blood. The receptor was derived from an elderly woman with active or convalescent COVID-19. CDR3 amino acids: CASSQDFARVSGYTF. The CDR3 DNA follows: TGTGCCAGCAGCCAAGATTTTGCGAGAGTTTCCGGCTACACCTTC.